These 23 T cell receptor beta chains share one sample of origin, sequenced in a study of T cell responses to AZD1222 COVID-19 vaccine. TCRdb keeps only in-frame clones here, not all; method: immunoSEQ multiplex PCR. The sample contains over 130,000 clones, around 88% of which appear only once. Sequenced here: peripheral blood, sampled on day 0 of AZD1222 vaccination. These receptors all come from an adult in good health.

This chain connects TRBV2 to TRBJ2-1, with 8 bases lining up with TRBD1. The V gene's germline CDR1 is SNHLY and CDR2 FYNNEI. The CDR3 runs to 13 residues. Unmatched junction bases numbered 6, after V lost 9 bases and J lost 5 bases. This chain's CDR3 is CASGQGNNNEQFF. In nucleotides, the CDR3 is TGTGCCAGTGGACAGGGTAATAACAATGAGCAGTTCTTC.

This sequence joins TRBV12-3 or TRBV12-4 and TRBJ2-7; D is uncertain. This CDR3 is 12 amino acids long. Trimming removed 5 bases from V and 0 bases from J, with 5 bases in between. For the CDR3, the DNA is TGTGCCAGCAGTGGCAGCTCCTACGAGCAGTACTTC. It yields the protein CASSGSSYEQYF.

The chain employs TRBV18 and TRBJ2-7; D gene unclear. Trimming took 2 bases from V and 7 from J, leaving 6 bases between them. The CDR3 is 11 amino acids. Germline-derived CDR1 and CDR2 are KGHSH and LQKENI. The chain's CDR3 is CASSPGEEQYF. The CDR3 nucleotides read TGTGCCAGCTCACCAGGTGAAGAGCAGTACTTC.

The chain joins TRBV19 to TRBJ2-2; D remains ambiguous. The germline V and J ends were trimmed by 4 bases and 7 bases, with 13 bases remaining between them. The CDR3 spans 14 residues. Germline V gene data show CDR1 as LNHDA and CDR2 as SQIVND (reference sequence). CDR3 DNA sequence: TGTGCCAGTAGTACGGGCCAATTGGACGGGGAGCTGTTTTTT. Residues: CASSTGQLDGELFF.

Remarks on this clone: This same CDR3 is encoded by further DNA sequences in the sample. The V call is TRBV5-1, the J call TRBJ2-1; 7 bases agree with TRBD1. Germline CDR1 reads SGHRS; CDR2 reads YFSETQ. CDR3 length equals 14 residues. J lost 5 bases, V lost 8 bases, and 10 bases had no gene match. This chain's CDR3 is CASRTGTANNEQFF. CDR3 sequence (DNA): TGCGCCAGTAGGACCGGGACAGCTAACAATGAGCAGTTCTTC.

CDR3 coding DNA: TGTGCCAGCAGCTTTTTAGCGGAAAACACAGATACGCAGTATTTT. This sequence encodes CASSFLAENTDTQYF. The chain combines TRBV7-3 with TRBJ2-3; D is possibly TRBD2 (6 bases). The CDR3 consists of 15 residues. Per the germline V gene, CDR1 is SGHTA and CDR2 is FQGTGA. Trimming stripped 3 bases from V and 2 bases from J, with 12 bases between.

V is TRBV6-5 and J is TRBJ1-1; D call uncertain. This CDR3 comprises 14 residues. The germline V gene encodes CDR1 MNHEY and CDR2 SVGAGI. The V end was cut by 4 bases, the J end by 2 bases, with 11 bases between. CDR3 amino acids: CASSSPGPNTEAFF. The DNA for the CDR3 is TGTGCCAGCAGTTCGCCGGGCCCCAACACTGAAGCTTTCTTT.

This chain uses TRBV19 with TRBJ1-3, with D uncertain. This CDR3 region has 13 residues. V was trimmed by 5 bases and J by 2 bases, leaving 7 bases between them. The germline V gene has CDR1 LNHDA and CDR2 SQIVND (reference sequence). For the CDR3, the DNA is TGTGCCAGTAGTTGGGATCCTGGAAACACCATATATTTT. The encoded protein is CASSWDPGNTIYF. The complete variable domain, with remaining parts taken from reference TRBV19 and TRBJ1-3, reads DGGITQSPKYLFRKEGQNVTLSCEQNLNHDAMYWYRQDPGQGLRLIYYSQIVNDFQKGDIAEGYSVSREKKESFPLTVTSAQKNPTAFYLCASSWDPGNTIYFGEGSWLTVV.

The chain recombines TRBV9 with TRBJ2-7, with a tentative D call TRBD2 (6 bases). V lost 3 bases and J lost 2, with 15 bases in between. The CDR3 length is 15 residues. Germline CDR1 is SGDLS and CDR2 is YYNGEE. In DNA form, the CDR3 reads TGTGCCAGCAGCGGGAGTGGCGGGGCGGCCTACGAGCAGTACTTC. This codes for CASSGSGGAAYEQYF.

The chain carries TRBV19 and TRBJ2-2; TRBD2 aligns across 9 bases. The ends lost 9 bases at V and 6 bases at J; junction bases unmatched: 23. Germline CDR1 reads LNHDA; CDR2 reads SQIVND (reference sequence). The CDR3 spans 19 residues. CDR3 region: CASYGTEPRGLASAGELFF. In nucleotides, the CDR3 is TGTGCCAGCTACGGGACAGAACCAAGGGGACTAGCTTCTGCCGGGGAGCTGTTTTTT.

J is TRBJ2-2 and V is TRBV2; a weak D match, TRBD1 (6 bases). V lost 9 bases to trimming and J lost 3 bases, with 17 bases between them. The germline CDR1 and CDR2 sequences are SNHLY and FYNNEI. This CDR3 region has 15 residues. The CDR3 bases are TGTGCCAGGGGCACCCCGGCAGGGGACACCGGGGAGCTGTTTTTT. Its protein product is CARGTPAGDTGELFF.

The chain links TRBV6-2 or TRBV6-3 to TRBJ2-7, with no clear D. CDR3 length: 13 residues. Germline lookup yields CDR1 MNHEY and CDR2 SVGEGT. Trimming left V 4 bases short and J 3 bases short, with 10 bases between. The DNA for the CDR3 is TGTGCCAGCAGTTCCCGACGGAACTACGAGCAGTACTTC. It codes for CASSSRRNYEQYF.

This clone was picked up one time. The CDR3 loop reads CAWTRTVNTEAFF. In DNA form, the CDR3 reads TGTGCCTGGACGCGTACAGTGAACACTGAAGCTTTCTTT. The J gene is TRBJ1-1, the V gene TRBV30; D uncertain. The germline CDR1 and CDR2 sequences are GTSNPN and SVGIG (reference sequence). V lost 4 bases and J lost 0, with 9 bases in between. The CDR3 totals 13 residues.

V gene TRBV4-2 combines with J gene TRBJ1-2; 8 bases fit TRBD1. The CDR3 spans 16 residues. Trimming removed 0 bases from V and 3 bases from J; junction bases left unmatched: 6. The germline CDR1 and CDR2 sequences are LGHNA and YNFKEQ. CDR3 sequence: CASSQEVQGAYYGYTF. CDR3 DNA sequence: TGTGCCAGCAGCCAAGAGGTTCAGGGGGCTTACTATGGCTACACCTTC.

The table lists this clone with a few counts. The chain combines TRBV11-3 with TRBJ2-2, with D unresolved. With 2 bases removed from V and 4 bases from J, the gap between germline ends came to 5 bases. Germline values: CDR1 SGHNT, CDR2 YENEEA. The CDR3 totals 13 residues. CDR3 sequence: CASSLRTTGELFF. In nucleotides, the CDR3 is TGTGCCAGCAGCTTAAGGACCACCGGGGAGCTGTTTTTT.

This chain joins TRBV4-2 and TRBJ2-7, with 7 bases aligning to TRBD2. Germline-derived CDR1 and CDR2 are LGHNA and YNFKEQ. The CDR3 is 13 residues long. J lost 6 bases, V lost 9 bases, and 11 bases had no gene match. The CDR3, as DNA: TGTGCCAGTAATAGCGGGTCCGCGGTCGAGCAGTACTTC. Its translation: CASNSGSAVEQYF.

CDR3 DNA: TGTGCCAGCAGGCCTACAGGGAGTGGGGAACAGCCCCAGCATTTT. Translation gives CASRPTGSGEQPQHF. V gene TRBV7-2 combines with J gene TRBJ1-5, with D possibly TRBD1 on 6 matching bases. The germline CDR1 and CDR2 sequences are SGHTA and FQGNSA. The CDR3 consists of 15 residues. V was clipped by 6 bases and J by 7 bases, with 19 bases between them.

The chain carries TRBV7-2 and TRBJ2-4, with D hard to call. Trimming took 3 bases from V and 5 from J, leaving 8 bases between them. Germline lookup yields CDR1 SGHTA and CDR2 FQGNSA. The CDR3 runs 13 residues. The CDR3 loop reads CASSFFGENIQYF. The CDR3 DNA sequence: TGTGCCAGCAGCTTTTTTGGGGAAAACATTCAGTACTTC.

The chain is built from TRBV30 and TRBJ1-5; D is uncertain. The CDR3 spans 14 residues. The germline gives CDR1 GTSNPN, CDR2 SVGIG (reference sequence). The V end lost 0 bases, the J end lost 5 bases, and 11 bases lay between the germline ends. This chain's CDR3 is CAWSVGFGDQPQHF. CDR3 DNA: TGTGCCTGGAGTGTGGGGTTTGGGGATCAGCCCCAGCATTTT.

The chain is built from TRBV9 and TRBJ2-2; no reliable D call. Germline CDR1 and CDR2: SGDLS and YYNGEE. The CDR3 is 13 residues long. V gave up 0 bases and J gave up 7 bases, with 7 bases separating them. CDR3 bases: TGTGCCAGCAGCGTAGGGGAATACGGGGAGCTGTTTTTT. Translating gives CASSVGEYGELFF.

V is TRBV5-4 and J is TRBJ2-3; a weak D match, TRBD1 (6 bases). In germline, CDR1 is SGHNT, CDR2 YYREEE (reference sequence). This CDR3 region has 17 residues. V was clipped by 4 bases and J by 0 bases, with 18 bases between them. In DNA, the CDR3 is TGTGCCAGCAGCCCACACGGCCAGGGGAGTAGCACAGATACGCAGTATTTT. Protein product: CASSPHGQGSSTDTQYF.

This clone was counted only a few times. The chain combines TRBV27 with TRBJ2-7, with 8 nucleotides matching TRBD2. Per the germline V gene, CDR1 is MNHEY and CDR2 is SMNVEV (reference sequence). The ends lost 3 bases at V and 5 bases at J; junction bases unmatched: 12. This CDR3 contains 16 residues. CDR3: CASSFLTRLANDEQYF. In nucleotides, the CDR3 is TGTGCCAGCAGTTTCCTCACCCGACTAGCGAACGACGAGCAGTACTTC.

This chain connects TRBV24-1 to TRBJ2-3; 9 bases map to TRBD1. The germline V gene has CDR1 KGHDR and CDR2 SFDVKD. The CDR3 runs to 15 residues. Trimming removed 4 bases from V and 5 bases from J; junction bases left unmatched: 6. This CDR3 is CATSEPGQGKDTQYF. For the CDR3, the DNA is TGTGCCACCAGTGAACCGGGACAGGGTAAAGATACGCAGTATTTT.